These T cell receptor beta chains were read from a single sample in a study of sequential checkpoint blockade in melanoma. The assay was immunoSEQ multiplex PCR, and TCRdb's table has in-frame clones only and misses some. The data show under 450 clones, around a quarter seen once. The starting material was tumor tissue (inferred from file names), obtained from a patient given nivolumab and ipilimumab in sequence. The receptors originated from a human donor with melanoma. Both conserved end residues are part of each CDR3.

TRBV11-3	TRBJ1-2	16	CASSFGQGPQAGGYTF
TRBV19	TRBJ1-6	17	CASSPGLFSSYNSPLHF
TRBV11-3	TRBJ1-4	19	CASSLGTGGRIATNEKLFF
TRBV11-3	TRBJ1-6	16	CASSLGRDRVNSPLHF
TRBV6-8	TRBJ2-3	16	CASSQFGLAVGDTQYF
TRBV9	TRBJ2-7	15	CASSERDGPSYEQYF
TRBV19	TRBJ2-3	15	CASSDLVNVADTQYF
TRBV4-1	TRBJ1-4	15	CASSQAWLGGEKLFF
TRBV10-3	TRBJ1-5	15	CAISESGTDYQPQHF
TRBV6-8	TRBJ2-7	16	CASSIQGSGVSGEQYF